This T cell receptor beta chain was sequenced for a study of PD-L1 blockade in urothelial cancer. Libraries were prepared by immunoSEQ multiplex PCR; TCRdb keeps only in-frame clonotypes and omits some of them. The data contain 100,000 to 150,000 clones, approximately 84% of them singletons. The time point here: pretreatment peripheral blood. This clone came up a few times. The ends were cut back, 7 bases at V and 4 bases at J, with 13 bases in the middle. From germline, CDR1 is MNHEY and CDR2 SVGAGI. This CDR3 spans 13 amino acids. The specimen comprised PBMCs, sampled around atezolizumab (anti-PD-L1) treatment. The sequence derives from a man over 45 with urothelial cancer. This chain uses TRBV6-5 with TRBJ1-1; D is unclear. The CDR3 region is CASTSSPRTEAFF. CDR3 DNA: TGTGCCAGCACCTCTAGCCCCCGCACTGAAGCTTTCTTT.